These 13 T cell receptor beta chains came from one sample sequenced in a study of cytomegalovirus exposure and HLA in healthy donors. This PCR relied on a set of 60 Vbeta primers and 13 Jbeta primers. The method was immunoSEQ multiplex PCR; TCRdb's version includes in-frame clones alone and lacks a portion of them. The sample consists of around 140,000 clones, more than 60% of them appearing once. The sample taken for sequencing was PBMCs. The source of these receptors is a woman aged 18-29 years in good health and CMV-seronegative.

This chain connects TRBV11-3 to TRBJ2-7; possibly TRBD2 for D (5 bases). The CDR3 extends over 12 amino acids. The germline V gene has CDR1 SGHNT and CDR2 YENEEA. V was shortened by 2 bases and J by 6 bases, with 8 bases between the two germline ends. CDR3 nucleotides: TGTGCCAGCAGCTTAACGGCGGGCGAGCAGTACTTC. It codes for CASSLTAGEQYF.

The chain combines TRBV6-5 with TRBJ2-1; 8 bases are a match to TRBD2. J lost 8 bases, V lost 1 base, and 4 bases had no gene match. The CDR3 runs 14 residues. The germline CDR1 and CDR2 sequences are MNHEY and SVGAGI. CDR3 bases: TGTGCCAGCAGTTACTTCCTAGCGGGCGATGAGCAGTTCTTC. Amino acid sequence: CASSYFLAGDEQFF.

The sample holds one count of this clone. The genes are TRBV29-1 and TRBJ2-7, with 7 bases lining up with TRBD1. This CDR3 comprises 12 residues. V shed 5 bases and J 2 bases; nucleotides not matched to a gene: 3. CDR1 and CDR2 (germline): SQVTM, ANQGSEA. CDR3 sequence: CSVTGDPYEQYF. The DNA for the CDR3 is TGCAGCGTTACAGGGGACCCCTACGAGCAGTACTTC.

The chain recombines TRBV30 with TRBJ2-1; 8 bases are shared with TRBD2. Trimming cost V 7 bases and J 4 bases; bases outside gene matches: 21. Germline-derived CDR1 and CDR2 are GTSNPN and SVGIG (reference sequence). The CDR3 is 18 residues long. In DNA, the CDR3 is TGTGCCTCTTGGACCGGGACTAGTCTCGGTGGGGGGTACAATGAGCAGTTCTTC. Translating it yields CASWTGTSLGGGYNEQFF.

The chain carries TRBV15 and TRBJ2-5; D ambiguous. Germline lookup yields CDR1 LNHNV and CDR2 YYDKDF (reference sequence). This CDR3 has 14 residues. V was shortened by 3 bases and J by 0 bases, with 8 bases between the two germline ends. The CDR3: CATSRQLDQETQYF. The DNA of the CDR3 is TGTGCCACCAGCAGGCAACTGGACCAAGAGACCCAGTACTTC.

V gene TRBV19 combines with J gene TRBJ2-1, with TRBD1 matching 9 bases. The CDR3 runs 15 residues. From germline, CDR1 is LNHDA and CDR2 SQIVND (reference sequence). Trimming at V came to 3 bases and at J to 6 bases, leaving 6 bases not matched to a gene. The CDR3 DNA is TGTGCCAGTAGTATTGGGACAGGGAATAGCAATGAGCAGTTCTTC. This sequence encodes CASSIGTGNSNEQFF.

J is TRBJ2-7 and V is TRBV5-1; D call uncertain. CDR3 length: 13 amino acids. CDR1 is SGHRS and CDR2 is YFSETQ in the germline V gene. V lost 0 bases to trimming and J lost 1 base, with 5 bases between them. The CDR3 DNA follows: TGCGCCAGCAGCTTGGACATGTCCTACGAGCAGTACTTC. Translated, it gives CASSLDMSYEQYF.

This clone was observed a few times. The chain is built from TRBV30 and TRBJ1-1; 8 positions match TRBD1. The germline CDR1 and CDR2 sequences are GTSNPN and SVGIG (reference sequence). V gave up 5 bases and J gave up 3 bases; unmatched junction bases: 8. The CDR3 totals 14 residues. CDR3 nucleotide sequence: TGTGCCTGGGATTTCGGACAGGGCGACACTGAAGCTTTCTTT. Protein: CAWDFGQGDTEAFF.

The chain carries TRBV5-6 and TRBJ1-1; D is undetermined. The CDR3 covers 14 residues. Trimming took 4 bases from V and 3 from J, leaving 13 bases between them. Germline assignment: CDR1 SGHDT and CDR2 YYEEEE. CDR3 sequence reads: CASSPTGMDTEAFF. The CDR3 DNA reads TGTGCCAGCAGCCCCACGGGGATGGACACTGAAGCTTTCTTT.

The chain is built from TRBV6-5 and TRBJ2-7, with D tentatively TRBD2 (5 bases). CDR1 and CDR2 (germline): MNHEY, SVGAGI. Deletions cut 5 bases from V and 4 bases from J, with 15 bases between. The CDR3 length is 14 residues. CDR3 coding DNA: TGTGCCAGCAGTCATCGGGAAGTCCCTTACGAGCAGTACTTC. It translates to CASSHREVPYEQYF.

This clone has just one count. The CDR3 here is CAWRARNIQYF. The DNA for the CDR3 is TGTGCCTGGCGAGCGAGGAACATTCAGTACTTC. The chain links TRBV30 to TRBJ2-4; D gene uncertain. The germline V gene has CDR1 GTSNPN and CDR2 SVGIG (reference sequence). The CDR3 runs to 11 residues. Between the trimmed V and J ends, which lost 5 bases and 7 bases, there was a span of 9 bases.

There are a few counts of this clone. V gene TRBV13 combines with J gene TRBJ2-3; 12 nucleotides match TRBD2. The germline CDR1 and CDR2 sequences are PRHDT and FYEKMQ (reference sequence). This CDR3 spans 16 amino acids. Trimming at V came to 5 bases and at J to 2 bases, leaving 5 bases not matched to a gene. In DNA, the CDR3 is TGTGCCAGCAGCCCTCGACTAGCGGGAGTCACAGATACGCAGTATTTT. Translating it yields CASSPRLAGVTDTQYF.

The chain's CDR3 is CASAQQRESNEQFF. The CDR3 nucleotides read TGTGCCAGCGCCCAGCAGCGGGAGTCCAATGAGCAGTTCTTC. The chain couples TRBV27 to TRBJ2-1; 8 bases line up with TRBD2. The length of the CDR3 is 14 residues. V was pared by 8 bases and J by 6 bases, with 9 bases of the junction left unmatched. Germline V gene data show CDR1 as MNHEY and CDR2 as SMNVEV (reference sequence).